The T cell receptor beta chain under discussion was sequenced for a study of T cell responses to AZD1222 COVID-19 vaccine. Pooling of second doses given at about 4 or about 12 weeks was done. Whole-study results and caveats: No repertoire was sampled before or during the peak T cell response, only after it. There were mostly white British donors and more females than males, and clonal diversity was possibly underestimated.

TCRdb's table, derived via immunoSEQ multiplex PCR, lists solely in-frame clones and lacks some. The sample records fewer than 30,000 clones, about 86% being singletons. On this clone: The antigen remains unidentified.

The specimen comprised peripheral blood, sampled 28 days after the second AZD1222 dose. This TCR came from an adult who received the AZD1222 COVID-19 vaccine.

CDR3 loop: CASSRKGETGLETQYF. The CDR3 nucleotides read TGCGCCAGCAGCCGCAAGGGGGAGACAGGGTTGGAGACCCAGTACTTC. The chain uses TRBV4-1 and TRBJ2-5; 7 nucleotides match TRBD1. The CDR3 is 16 amino acids. Germline-derived CDR1 and CDR2 are MGHRA and YSYEKL. The junction had 13 bases not matched to a gene; V was cut back by 4 bases and J by 5 bases.